This T cell receptor beta chain was observed in a study of CD8+CD57+ T cells in acquired aplastic anemia. About the research overall: Average DNA yield from sorted CD4+ and CD8+ cells was roughly 3 ug.

The CDR3 covers 17 residues. From germline, CDR1 is LGHDT and CDR2 YNNKEL (reference sequence). Trimming removed 1 base at V and 5 bases at J, with 19 bases between. On this clonotype: This likely comes from a read error, as the CDR3 has no conserved phenylalanine or tryptophan at its end.

It was genomic DNA that served as the template for profiling TCR beta VDJ and CDR3. TCRdb re-called the reads through MiXCR, storing one row per CDR3 protein. Of about 220,000 distinct CDR3 sequences listed, 30% to 40% were seen once; the top ten hold roughly 1.1%. The clonotype was recovered from a human donor in good health, serving as a control. The V and J genes are TRBV3-1 and TRBJ2-3; D unclear. Sequenced input: sorted CD4+, CD8+, or CD8+CD57+ T cells (not recorded which) from PBMCs. The CDR3 loop is CASSQARSSIKVDTQYL. The CDR3 DNA is TGTGCCAGCAGCCAAGCGCGGAGTAGCATAAAGGTAGATACGCAGTATCTT.